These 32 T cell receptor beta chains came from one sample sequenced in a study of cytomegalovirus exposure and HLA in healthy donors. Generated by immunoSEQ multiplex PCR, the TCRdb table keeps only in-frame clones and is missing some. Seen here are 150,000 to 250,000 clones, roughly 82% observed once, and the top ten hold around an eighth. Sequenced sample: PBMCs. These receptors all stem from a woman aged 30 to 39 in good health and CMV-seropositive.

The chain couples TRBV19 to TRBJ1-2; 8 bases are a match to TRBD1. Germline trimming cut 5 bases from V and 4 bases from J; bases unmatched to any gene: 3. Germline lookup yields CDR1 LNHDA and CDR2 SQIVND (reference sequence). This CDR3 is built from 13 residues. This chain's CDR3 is CASSVTGGYGYTF. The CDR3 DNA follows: TGTGCCAGTAGTGTTACAGGGGGCTATGGCTACACCTTC.

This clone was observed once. CDR3 nucleotide sequence: TGTGCCAGCTCACTCCAACTCCAAGAGACCCAGTACTTC. Its protein is CASSLQLQETQYF. The chain joins TRBV18 to TRBJ2-5; D unresolved. Germline CDR1 KGHSH, CDR2 LQKENI. Trimming shortened V by 4 bases and J by 1 base, and 7 bases separated the two germline ends. This CDR3 has 13 residues.

CDR3 region: CASSQSPDRSYEQYF. CDR3 coding DNA: TGCGCCAGCAGCCAATCCCCGGACAGAAGCTACGAGCAGTACTTC. This chain connects TRBV4-1 to TRBJ2-7; D is possibly TRBD1 (6 bases). The V and J ends lost 2 bases and 3 bases respectively, with 14 bases between them. CDR1 is MGHRA, CDR2 YSYEKL, per germline. The CDR3 extends over 15 amino acids.

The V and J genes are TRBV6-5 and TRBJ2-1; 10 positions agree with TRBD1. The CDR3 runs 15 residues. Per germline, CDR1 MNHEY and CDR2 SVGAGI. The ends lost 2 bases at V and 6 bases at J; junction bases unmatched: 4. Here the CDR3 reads CASSYMGQGTNEQFF. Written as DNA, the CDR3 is TGTGCCAGCAGTTACATGGGACAGGGGACCAATGAGCAGTTCTTC.

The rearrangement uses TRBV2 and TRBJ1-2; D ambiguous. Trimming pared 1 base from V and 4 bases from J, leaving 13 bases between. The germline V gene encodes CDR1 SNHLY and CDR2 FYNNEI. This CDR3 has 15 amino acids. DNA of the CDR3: TGTGCCAGCAGTGAAGGGGAGGGAAGGGTCTATGGCTACACCTTC. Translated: CASSEGEGRVYGYTF.

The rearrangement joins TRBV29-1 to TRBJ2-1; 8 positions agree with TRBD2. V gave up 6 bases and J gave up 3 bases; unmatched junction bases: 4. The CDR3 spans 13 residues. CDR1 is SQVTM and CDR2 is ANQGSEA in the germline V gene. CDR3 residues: CSVGLAYYNEQFF. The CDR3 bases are TGCAGCGTAGGACTAGCCTACTACAATGAGCAGTTCTTC.

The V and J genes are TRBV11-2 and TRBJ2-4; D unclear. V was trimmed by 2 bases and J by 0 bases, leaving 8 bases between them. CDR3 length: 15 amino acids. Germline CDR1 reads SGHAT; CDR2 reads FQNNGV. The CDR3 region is CASSLTVLAKNIQYF. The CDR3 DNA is TGTGCCAGCAGCTTAACCGTACTAGCCAAAAACATTCAGTACTTC.

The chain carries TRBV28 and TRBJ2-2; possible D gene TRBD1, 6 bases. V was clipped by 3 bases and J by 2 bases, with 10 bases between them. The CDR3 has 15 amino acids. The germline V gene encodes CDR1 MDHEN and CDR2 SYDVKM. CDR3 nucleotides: TGTGCCAGCAGTTTGGGGACATCTAACACCGGGGAGCTGTTTTTT. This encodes CASSLGTSNTGELFF.

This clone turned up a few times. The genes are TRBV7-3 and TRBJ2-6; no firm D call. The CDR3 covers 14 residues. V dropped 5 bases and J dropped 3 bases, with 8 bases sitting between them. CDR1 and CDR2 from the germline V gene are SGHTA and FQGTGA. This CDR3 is CASSPSGGANVLTF. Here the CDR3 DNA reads TGTGCCAGCAGCCCGTCCGGTGGGGCCAACGTCCTGACTTTC.

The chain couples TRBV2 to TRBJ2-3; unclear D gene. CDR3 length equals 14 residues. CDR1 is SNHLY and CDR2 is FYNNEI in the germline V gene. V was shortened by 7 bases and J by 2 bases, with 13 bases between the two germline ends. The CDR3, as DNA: TGTGCCAGCAAGGAGAGTCGGAACACAGATACGCAGTATTTT. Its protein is CASKESRNTDTQYF. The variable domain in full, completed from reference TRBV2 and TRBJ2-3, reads EPEVTQTPSHQVTQMGQEVILRCVPISNHLYFYWYRQILGQKVEFLVSFYNNEISEKSEIFDDQFSVERPDGSNFTLKIRSTKLEDSAMYFCASKESRNTDTQYFGPGTRLTVL.

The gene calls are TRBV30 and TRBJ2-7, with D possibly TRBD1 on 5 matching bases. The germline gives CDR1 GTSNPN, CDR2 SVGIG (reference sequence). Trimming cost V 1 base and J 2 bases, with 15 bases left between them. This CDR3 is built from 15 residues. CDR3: CAWSDRSGRAYEQYF. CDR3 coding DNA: TGTGCCTGGAGTGACAGGTCCGGAAGAGCCTACGAGCAGTACTTC.

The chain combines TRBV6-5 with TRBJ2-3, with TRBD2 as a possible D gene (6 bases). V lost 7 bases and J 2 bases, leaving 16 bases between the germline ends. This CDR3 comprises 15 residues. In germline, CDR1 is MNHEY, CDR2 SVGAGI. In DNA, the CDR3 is TGTGCCAGCAAGGTGGCTAGCGTTTCCACAGATACGCAGTATTTT. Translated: CASKVASVSTDTQYF.

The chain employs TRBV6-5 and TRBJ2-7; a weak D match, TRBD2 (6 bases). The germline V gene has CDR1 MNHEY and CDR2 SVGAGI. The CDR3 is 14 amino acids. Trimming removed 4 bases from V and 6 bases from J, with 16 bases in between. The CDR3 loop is CASSFQTSPSEQYF. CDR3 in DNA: TGTGCCAGCAGTTTCCAGACTAGTCCCTCCGAGCAGTACTTC.

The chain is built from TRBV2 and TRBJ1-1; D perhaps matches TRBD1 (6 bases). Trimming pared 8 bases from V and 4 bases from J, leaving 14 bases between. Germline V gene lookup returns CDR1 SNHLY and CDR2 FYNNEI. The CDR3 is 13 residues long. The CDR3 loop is CASGTYISTEAFF. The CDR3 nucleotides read TGTGCCAGCGGGACATATATCAGCACTGAAGCTTTCTTT.

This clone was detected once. Written as DNA, the CDR3 is TGTGCCAGCAGCCCGGGACTAGCGACAGATACGCAGTATTTT. The encoded protein is CASSPGLATDTQYF. This chain uses TRBV7-9 with TRBJ2-3, with TRBD2 identical over 10 bases. In germline, CDR1 is SEHNR, CDR2 FQNEAQ (reference sequence). V lost 5 bases to trimming and J lost 3 bases; unmatched junction nucleotides: 2. This CDR3 spans 14 amino acids.

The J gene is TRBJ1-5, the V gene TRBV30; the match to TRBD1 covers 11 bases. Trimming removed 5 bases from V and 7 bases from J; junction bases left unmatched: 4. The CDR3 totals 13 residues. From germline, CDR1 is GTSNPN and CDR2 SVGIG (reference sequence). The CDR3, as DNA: TGTGCCTGGGGACAGGGGGCGGCGCAGCCCCAGCATTTT. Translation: CAWGQGAAQPQHF.

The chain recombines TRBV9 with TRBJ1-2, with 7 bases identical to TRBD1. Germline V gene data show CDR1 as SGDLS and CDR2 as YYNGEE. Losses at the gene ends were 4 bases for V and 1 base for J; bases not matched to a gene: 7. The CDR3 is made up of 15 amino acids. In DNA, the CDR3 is TGTGCCAGCAGCCCCGGGACAGACCTTAACTATGGCTACACCTTC. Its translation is CASSPGTDLNYGYTF.

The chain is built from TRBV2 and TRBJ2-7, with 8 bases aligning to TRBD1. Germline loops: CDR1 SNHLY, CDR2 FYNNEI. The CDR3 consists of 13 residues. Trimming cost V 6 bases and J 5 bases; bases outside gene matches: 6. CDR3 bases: TGTGCCAGCAGGAAACGGACAGGGAACGAGCAGTACTTC. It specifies CASRKRTGNEQYF.

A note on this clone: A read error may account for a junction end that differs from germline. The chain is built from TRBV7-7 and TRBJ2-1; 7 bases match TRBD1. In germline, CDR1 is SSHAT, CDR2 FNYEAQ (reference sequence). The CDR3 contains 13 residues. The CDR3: CASSRDSYNEQFF. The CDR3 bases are TGTGCTAGCAGCCGGGACAGTTACAATGAGCAGTTCTTC.

CDR3 amino acids: CSVLNGGLGAFF. The CDR3 DNA follows: TGCAGCGTTTTAAATGGGGGGTTGGGAGCTTTCTTT. The chain recombines TRBV29-1 with TRBJ1-1, with a possible D match to TRBD1 (5 bases). The CDR3 has 12 residues. Trimming removed 5 bases from V and 10 bases from J, with 17 bases in between. Germline V gene sequence: CDR1 SQVTM, CDR2 ANQGSEA.

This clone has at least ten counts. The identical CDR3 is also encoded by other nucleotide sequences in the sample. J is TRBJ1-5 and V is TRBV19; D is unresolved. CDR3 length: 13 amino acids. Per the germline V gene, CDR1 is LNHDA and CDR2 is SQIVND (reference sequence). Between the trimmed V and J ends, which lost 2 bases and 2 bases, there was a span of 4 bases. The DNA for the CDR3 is TGTGCCAGTAGTATAATCGGCAATCAGCCCCAGCATTTT. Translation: CASSIIGNQPQHF.

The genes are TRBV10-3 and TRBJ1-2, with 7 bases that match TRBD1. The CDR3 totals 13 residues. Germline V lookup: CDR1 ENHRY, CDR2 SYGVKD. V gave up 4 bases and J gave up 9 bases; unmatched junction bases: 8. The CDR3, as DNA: TGTGCCATCAGTGCTAATAAGACAGGGAGCTACACCTTC. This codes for CAISANKTGSYTF.

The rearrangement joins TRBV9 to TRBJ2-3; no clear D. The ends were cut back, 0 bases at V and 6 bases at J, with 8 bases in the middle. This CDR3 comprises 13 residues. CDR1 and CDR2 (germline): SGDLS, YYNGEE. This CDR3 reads CASSVGMEDTQYF. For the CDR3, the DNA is TGTGCCAGCAGCGTAGGCATGGAGGATACGCAGTATTTT. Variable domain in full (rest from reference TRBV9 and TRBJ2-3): DSGVTQTPKHLITATGQRVTLRCSPRSGDLSVYWYQQSLDQGLQFLIQYYNGEERAKGNILERFSAQQFPDLHSELNLSSLELGDSALYFCASSVGMEDTQYFGPGTRLTVL.

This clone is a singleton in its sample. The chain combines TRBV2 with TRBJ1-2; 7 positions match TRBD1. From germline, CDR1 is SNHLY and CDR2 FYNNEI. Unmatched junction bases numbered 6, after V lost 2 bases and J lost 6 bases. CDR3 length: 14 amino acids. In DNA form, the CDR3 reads TGTGCCAGCAGTGAATTAGGGGGCCCCCATGGCTACACCTTC. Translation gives CASSELGGPHGYTF.

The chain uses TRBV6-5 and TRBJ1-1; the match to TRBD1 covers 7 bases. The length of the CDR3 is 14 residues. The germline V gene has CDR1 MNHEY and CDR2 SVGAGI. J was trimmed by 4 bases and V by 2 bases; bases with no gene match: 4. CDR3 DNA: TGTGCCAGCAGTTACCAACAGGGGAGCACTGAAGCTTTCTTT. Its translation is CASSYQQGSTEAFF.

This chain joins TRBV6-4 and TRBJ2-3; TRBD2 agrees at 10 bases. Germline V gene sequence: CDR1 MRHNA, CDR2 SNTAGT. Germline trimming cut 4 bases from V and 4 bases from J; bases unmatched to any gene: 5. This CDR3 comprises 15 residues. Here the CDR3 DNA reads TGTGCCAGCAGTGGCCCTAGCGGGAGACCAGATACGCAGTATTTT. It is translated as CASSGPSGRPDTQYF.

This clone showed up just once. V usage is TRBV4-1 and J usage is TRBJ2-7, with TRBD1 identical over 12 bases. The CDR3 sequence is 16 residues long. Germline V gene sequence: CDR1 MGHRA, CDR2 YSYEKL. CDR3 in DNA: TGCGTAAACTGGAGGGACTGGGACAGGGGGCACAACGAGCAGTACTTC. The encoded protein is CVNWRDWDRGHNEQYF.

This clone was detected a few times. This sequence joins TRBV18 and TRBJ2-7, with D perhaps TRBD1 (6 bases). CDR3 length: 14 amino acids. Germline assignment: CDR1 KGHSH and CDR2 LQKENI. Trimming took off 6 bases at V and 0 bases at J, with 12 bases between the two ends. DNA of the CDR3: TGTGCCAGCTCCGGACAGTTTAGCTCCTACGAGCAGTACTTC. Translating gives CASSGQFSSYEQYF.

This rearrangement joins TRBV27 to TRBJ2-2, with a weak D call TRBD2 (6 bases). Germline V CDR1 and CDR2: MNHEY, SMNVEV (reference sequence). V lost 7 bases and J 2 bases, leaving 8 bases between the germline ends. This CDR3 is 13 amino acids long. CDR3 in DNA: TGTGCCAGCAACGGGGGTAACACCGGGGAGCTGTTTTTT. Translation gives CASNGGNTGELFF.

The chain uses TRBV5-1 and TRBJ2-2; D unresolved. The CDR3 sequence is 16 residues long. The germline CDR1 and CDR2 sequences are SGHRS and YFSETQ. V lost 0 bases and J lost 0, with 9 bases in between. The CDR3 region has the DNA TGCGCCAGCAGCTTGGGAGCGAATTCGAACACCGGGGAGCTGTTTTTT. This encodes CASSLGANSNTGELFF.

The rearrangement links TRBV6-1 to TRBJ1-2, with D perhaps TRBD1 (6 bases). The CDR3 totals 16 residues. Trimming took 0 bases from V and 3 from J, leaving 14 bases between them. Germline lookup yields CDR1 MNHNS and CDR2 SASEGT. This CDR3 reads CASSEAGAGWDYGYTF. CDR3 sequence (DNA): TGTGCCAGCAGTGAAGCGGGGGCAGGGTGGGACTATGGCTACACCTTC.

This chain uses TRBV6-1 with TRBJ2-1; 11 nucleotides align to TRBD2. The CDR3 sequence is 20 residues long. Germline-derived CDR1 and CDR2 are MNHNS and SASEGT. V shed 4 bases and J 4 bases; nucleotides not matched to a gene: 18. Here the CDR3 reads CASSGRAPGLAESSYNEQFF. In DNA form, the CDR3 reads TGTGCCAGCAGTGGAAGGGCGCCGGGACTAGCGGAGTCCAGTTACAATGAGCAGTTCTTC.